One TCR beta chain is described in this entry. The antigen remains undetermined. CDR3 length equals 15 residues. V trimming: 5 bases; J trimming: 4 bases; junction bases outside the gene matches: 9. Germline loops: CDR1 SGHVS, CDR2 FNYEAQ. This sample is part of a study of cytomegalovirus exposure and HLA in healthy donors. Study-wide results and limits: When the data were analyzed later, several of the most significant clusters appeared to be linked to common viral pathogens. It was reported that TCR beta sequences correctly inferred the HLA-A and HLA-B alleles for most subjects.

The PCR used 60 Vbeta and 13 Jbeta primers. Here immunoSEQ multiplex PCR was the method, and the copy in TCRdb shows in-frame clones only, minus some. The profile shows approximately 67,000 clones, approximately 92% of them singletons. Sequencing was performed on PBMCs. The clonotype comes from a woman in her twenties or thirties in good health and CMV-seropositive. The V call is TRBV7-6, the J call TRBJ2-7, with TRBD1 identical over 9 bases. CDR3 in DNA: TGTGCCAGCAGCCCCGGGACAGGGAGCGGATACGAGCAGTACTTC. Its translation is CASSPGTGSGYEQYF. The entire variable domain, with the rest obtained from reference TRBV7-6 and TRBJ2-7, is as follows: GAGVSQSPRYKVTKRGQDVALRCDPISGHVSLYWYRQALGQGPEFLTYFNYEAQQDKSGLPNDRFSAERPEGSISTLTIQRTEQRDSAMYRCASSPGTGSGYEQYFGPGTRLTVT.